This TCR beta chain was recorded in a study of response to subunit inactivated influenza vaccine. CDR1 is SEHNR and CDR2 is FQNEAQ in the germline V gene (reference sequence). The CDR3 loop spans 15 amino acids. V lost 2 bases and J lost 5; bases outside the gene matches: 5. TCRdb reanalysed the RT-PCR reads using MiXCR and keeps one entry per CDR3 protein. The table includes about 540,000 distinct CDR3 sequences, 20% to 25% detected once. The same data also contributed to another study, on T cells expressing NK-cell markers. According to that study: Making the TCR beta cDNA relied on 5'RACE template switching with UMIs.

This chain links TRBV7-9 with TRBJ1-1; 10 bases match TRBD1. This clonotype originated in a man aged 45 to 65 who received an inactivated influenza vaccine. The sample in question was CD4+ T cells sorted from PBMCs, obtained about 12 days after vaccination. CDR3 nucleotides: TGTGCCAGCAGCTTATCAAGGACAGGGGGAACTGAAGCTTTCTTT. The encoded protein is CASSLSRTGGTEAFF.